The clone carrying this TCR beta chain was seen a few times. This sample is drawn from a study of graft-versus-host responses after intestinal transplantation. This CDR3 region has 13 residues. Trimming at V came to 6 bases and at J to 3 bases, leaving 5 bases not matched to a gene. Germline assignment: CDR1 MGHDK and CDR2 SYGVNS. The culture paired around 200,000 irradiated violet-dye-labeled stimulators with around 200,000 CFSE-labeled responders. Only in-frame clones appear in the TCRdb table, and some are missing; sequencing was by immunoSEQ multiplex PCR. The table lists about 6,800 clones, about a quarter of them singletons.

The source of this sequence is a human patient who received an intestinal transplant. The sequencing used alloreactive CD4+ T cells from a mixed lymphocyte reaction culture, collected before intestinal transplant. Subset of the sample: CFSE-low proliferating T cells sorted from roughly 6-day pre-transplant mixed lymphocyte reaction (GvH or HvG direction). The V and J genes are TRBV25-1 and TRBJ2-7; 7 bases are a match to TRBD1. CDR3 amino acids: CASRGTGVYEQYF. The CDR3, as DNA: TGTGCCAGCAGAGGTACAGGGGTCTACGAGCAGTACTTC.